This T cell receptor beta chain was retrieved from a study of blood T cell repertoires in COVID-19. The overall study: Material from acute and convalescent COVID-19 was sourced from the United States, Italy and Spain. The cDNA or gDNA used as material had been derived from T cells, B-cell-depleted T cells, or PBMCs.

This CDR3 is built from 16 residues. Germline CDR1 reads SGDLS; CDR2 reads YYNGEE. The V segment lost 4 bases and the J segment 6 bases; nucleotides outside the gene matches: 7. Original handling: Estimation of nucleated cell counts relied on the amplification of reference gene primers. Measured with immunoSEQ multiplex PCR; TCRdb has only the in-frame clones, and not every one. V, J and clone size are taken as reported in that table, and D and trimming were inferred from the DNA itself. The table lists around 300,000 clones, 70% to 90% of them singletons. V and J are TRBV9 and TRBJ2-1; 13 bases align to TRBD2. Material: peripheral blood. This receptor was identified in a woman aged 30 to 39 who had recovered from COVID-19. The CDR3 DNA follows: TGTGCCAGCAGCCCATCCGGGACTAGCGGGACCAATGAGCAGTTCTTC. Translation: CASSPSGTSGTNEQFF.